This record covers a single TCR beta chain. What it binds is not known. This record comes from a study of regulatory T cells. The V gene's germline CDR1 is MNHNS and CDR2 SASEGT. The ends were cut back, 6 bases at V and 1 base at J, with 15 bases in the middle. This CDR3 spans 15 amino acids. Whole-study findings and limits: Patient repertoires had restricted TRB V-J pairs and skewed V and J usage, most in Tregs. In CD3G-deficient patients, conventional CD4+ T cells were enriched for hydrophobic CDR3 residues at positions 6 and 7.

The primer mix had 52 TRBV and 13 TRBJ primers. This table comes from immunoSEQ multiplex PCR, and its TCRdb copy is limited to in-frame clones, with some not included. Among approximately 37,000 clones listed, around nine tenths were seen once. The sequencing input was conventional CD4+ T cells sorted from blood. The V and J genes are TRBV6-1 and TRBJ1-1; tentatively, D is TRBD1 (6 bases). This receptor was identified in a young adult with CD3G deficiency. CDR3 DNA: TGTGCCAGCAGCTTAGGACAGCCCGGGAACACTGAAGCTTTCTTT. It specifies CASSLGQPGNTEAFF.